The subject of this entry is one T cell receptor (beta chain). Here immunoSEQ multiplex PCR was the method, and the copy in TCRdb shows in-frame clones only, minus some. The sample has some 90,000 clones, about nine tenths seen once; the top ten hold 2.4%. This sample is part of a study of T cell responses to AZD1222 COVID-19 vaccine. Study summary: Whether given at about 4 or about 12 weeks, second doses were pooled.

The sample in question was peripheral blood, obtained on day 0 of AZD1222 vaccination. The receptor's source is an adult in good health.

The CDR3 is CASSHEASGGADTQYF. CDR3 coding DNA: TGTGCCAGCAGCCATGAAGCAAGCGGGGGAGCAGATACGCAGTATTTT. The rearrangement joins TRBV5-4 to TRBJ2-3; 8 bases match TRBD2. Germline-derived CDR1 and CDR2 are SGHNT and YYREEE (reference sequence). After removal of 4 bases from V and 4 bases from J, the junction contained 11 bases not matched to a gene. CDR3 length: 16 amino acids.